This TCR beta chain was documented in a study of T cell responses to AZD1222 COVID-19 vaccine. Broader study findings: The breadth and depth of Spike-specific TCRs increased once two AZD1222 doses had been given.

The data were produced by immunoSEQ multiplex PCR, yet TCRdb's version contains in-frame clones alone and is incomplete. The repertoire holds over 70,000 clones, with approximately 89% as singletons. CDR3 length: 14 amino acids. Germline V gene data show CDR1 as SQVTM and CDR2 as ANQGSEA. Trimming removed 3 bases from V and 0 bases from J, with 11 bases in between. Concerning this clone itself: No antigen is known for it.

Specimen: peripheral blood, collected 28 days after the second AZD1222 dose. The sequence was collected from an adult who received the AZD1222 COVID-19 vaccine. The gene calls are TRBV29-1 and TRBJ2-5; no definite D call. The chain's CDR3 is CSVEATAYQETQYF. DNA of the CDR3: TGCAGCGTTGAGGCCACAGCGTACCAAGAGACCCAGTACTTC.